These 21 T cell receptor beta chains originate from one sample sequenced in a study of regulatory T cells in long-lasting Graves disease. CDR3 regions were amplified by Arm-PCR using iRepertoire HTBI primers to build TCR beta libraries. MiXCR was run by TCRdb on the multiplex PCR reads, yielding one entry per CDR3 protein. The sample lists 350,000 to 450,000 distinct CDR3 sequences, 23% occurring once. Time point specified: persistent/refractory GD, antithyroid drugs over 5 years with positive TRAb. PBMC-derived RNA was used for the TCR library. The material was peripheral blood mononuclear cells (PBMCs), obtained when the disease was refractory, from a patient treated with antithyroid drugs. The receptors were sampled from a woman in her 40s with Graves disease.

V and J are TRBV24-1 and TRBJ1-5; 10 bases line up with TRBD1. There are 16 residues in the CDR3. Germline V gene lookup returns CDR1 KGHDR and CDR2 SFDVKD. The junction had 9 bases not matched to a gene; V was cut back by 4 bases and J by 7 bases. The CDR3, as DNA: TGTGCCACCAGTGAAAGGGACAGGGGAGGAGAACAGCCCCAGCATTTT. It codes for CATSERDRGGEQPQHF.

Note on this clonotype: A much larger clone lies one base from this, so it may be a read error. The CDR3 nucleotides read TGTGCCGGCAGTGATAGCGGGAGGGCTCCCTACGAGCAGTACTTC. Translation gives CAGSDSGRAPYEQYF. The V and J genes are TRBV27 and TRBJ2-7, with TRBD2 matching over 11 bases. This CDR3 spans 15 amino acids. CDR1 MNHEY and CDR2 SMNVEV come from the germline V gene (reference sequence).

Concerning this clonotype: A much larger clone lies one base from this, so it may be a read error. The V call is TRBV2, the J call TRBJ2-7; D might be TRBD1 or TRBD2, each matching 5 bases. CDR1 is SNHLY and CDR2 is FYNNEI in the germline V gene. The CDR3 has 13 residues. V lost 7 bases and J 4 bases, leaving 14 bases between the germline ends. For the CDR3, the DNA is TGTGCCAGCACGATGTTCGAGGGGTACGAGCAGTACTTC. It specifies CASTMFEGYEQYF. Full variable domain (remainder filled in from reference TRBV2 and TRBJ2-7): EPEVTQTPSHQVTQMGQEVILRCVPISNHLYFYWYRQILGQKVEFLVSFYNNEISEKSEIFDDQFSVERPDGSNFTLKIRSTKLEDSAMYFCASTMFEGYEQYFGPGTRLTVT.

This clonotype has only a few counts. The CDR3 region is CASSRTRRNNEQFF. The CDR3 DNA follows: TGTGCCAGCAGCAGGACCCGGAGGAACAATGAGCAGTTCTTC. The rearrangement uses TRBV28 and TRBJ2-1; weak D call: TRBD2 (5 bases). With 6 bases removed from V and 5 bases from J, the gap between germline ends came to 14 bases. CDR1 and CDR2 from the germline V gene are MDHEN and SYDVKM. The CDR3 extends over 14 amino acids. Based on the CDR3 plus reference TRBV28 and TRBJ2-1, the full variable domain is DVKVTQSSRYLVKRTGEKVFLECVQDMDHENMFWYRQDPGLGLRLIYFSYDVKMKEKGDIPEGYSVSREKKERFSLILESASTNQTSMYLCASSRTRRNNEQFFGPGTRLTVL.

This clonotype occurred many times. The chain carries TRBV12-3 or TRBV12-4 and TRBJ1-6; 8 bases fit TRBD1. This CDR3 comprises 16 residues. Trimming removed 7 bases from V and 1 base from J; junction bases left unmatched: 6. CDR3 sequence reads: CASTRTGKSYNSPLHF. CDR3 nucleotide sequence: TGTGCCAGCACCCGGACAGGGAAGTCCTATAATTCACCCCTCCACTTT.

This chain's CDR3 is CSVAGTDQPQHF. CDR3 DNA: TGCAGCGTTGCGGGGACAGATCAGCCCCAGCATTTT. The chain carries TRBV29-1 and TRBJ1-5; 7 bases line up with TRBD1. CDR3 size: 12 residues. CDR1 is SQVTM and CDR2 is ANQGSEA in the germline V gene. V dropped 4 bases and J dropped 5; count of bases not matched to a gene: 2.

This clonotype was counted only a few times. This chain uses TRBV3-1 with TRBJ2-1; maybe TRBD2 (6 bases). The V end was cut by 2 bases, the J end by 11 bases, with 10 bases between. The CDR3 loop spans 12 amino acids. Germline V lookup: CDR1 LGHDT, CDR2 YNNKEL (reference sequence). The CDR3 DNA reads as TGTGCCAGCAGCCAACTAGCGTTTCAGCAGTTCTTC. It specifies CASSQLAFQQFF.

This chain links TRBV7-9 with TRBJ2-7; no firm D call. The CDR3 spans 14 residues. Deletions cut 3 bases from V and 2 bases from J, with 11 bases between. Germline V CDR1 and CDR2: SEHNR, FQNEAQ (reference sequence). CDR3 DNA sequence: TGTGCCAGCAGCTTCGGTGCCGGAACCTACGAGCAGTACTTC. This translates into CASSFGAGTYEQYF.

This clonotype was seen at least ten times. Here the CDR3 reads CASSVPGAAYEQYF. The DNA for the CDR3 is TGTGCCAGCAGTGTCCCAGGGGCTGCCTACGAGCAGTACTTC. The chain carries TRBV28 and TRBJ2-7; D is perhaps TRBD1 (6 bases). From germline, CDR1 is MDHEN and CDR2 SYDVKM. The CDR3 totals 14 residues. Between the trimmed V and J ends, which lost 5 bases and 2 bases, there was a span of 13 bases.

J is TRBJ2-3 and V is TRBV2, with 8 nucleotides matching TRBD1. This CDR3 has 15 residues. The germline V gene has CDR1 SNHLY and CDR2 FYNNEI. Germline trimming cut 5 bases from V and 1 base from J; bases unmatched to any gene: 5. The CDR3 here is CASSLGTGGTDTQYF. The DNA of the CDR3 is TGTGCCAGCAGTCTGGGGACAGGTGGCACAGATACGCAGTATTTT. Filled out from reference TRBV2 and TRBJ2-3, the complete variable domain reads EPEVTQTPSHQVTQMGQEVILRCVPISNHLYFYWYRQILGQKVEFLVSFYNNEISEKSEIFDDQFSVERPDGSNFTLKIRSTKLEDSAMYFCASSLGTGGTDTQYFGPGTRLTVL.

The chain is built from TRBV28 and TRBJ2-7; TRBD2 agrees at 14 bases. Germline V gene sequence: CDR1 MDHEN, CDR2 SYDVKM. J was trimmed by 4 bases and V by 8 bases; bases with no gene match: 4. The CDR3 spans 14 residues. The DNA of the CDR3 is TGTGCCAGCGGCGGGACTAGCGGGAGATACGAGCAGTACTTC. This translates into CASGGTSGRYEQYF. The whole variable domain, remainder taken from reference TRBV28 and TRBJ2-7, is DVKVTQSSRYLVKRTGEKVFLECVQDMDHENMFWYRQDPGLGLRLIYFSYDVKMKEKGDIPEGYSVSREKKERFSLILESASTNQTSMYLCASGGTSGRYEQYFGPGTRLTVT.

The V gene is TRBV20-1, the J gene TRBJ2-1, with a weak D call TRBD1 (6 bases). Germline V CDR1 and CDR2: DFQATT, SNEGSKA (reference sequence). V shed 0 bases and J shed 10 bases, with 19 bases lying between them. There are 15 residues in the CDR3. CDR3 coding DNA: TGCAGTGCTAGAGATTGGTGGGGGCTAGCTGGAGAGCAGTTCTTC. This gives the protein CSARDWWGLAGEQFF.

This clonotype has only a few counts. The CDR3 reads CASTYVGGNSYEQYF. CDR3 DNA sequence: TGTGCCAGCACCTACGTTGGGGGGAACTCCTACGAGCAGTACTTC. V is TRBV7-2 and J is TRBJ2-7; possible D gene TRBD2, 6 bases. This CDR3 contains 15 residues. V lost 7 bases and J lost 0, with 16 bases in between. Germline CDR1 and CDR2: SGHTA and FQGNSA. Looking up the rest from reference TRBV7-2 and TRBJ2-7 gives the full variable domain: GAGVSQSPSNKVTEKGKDVELRCDPISGHTALYWYRQSLGQGLEFLIYFQGNSAPDKSGLPSDRFSAERTGGSVSTLTIQRTQQEDSAVYLCASTYVGGNSYEQYFGPGTRLTVT.

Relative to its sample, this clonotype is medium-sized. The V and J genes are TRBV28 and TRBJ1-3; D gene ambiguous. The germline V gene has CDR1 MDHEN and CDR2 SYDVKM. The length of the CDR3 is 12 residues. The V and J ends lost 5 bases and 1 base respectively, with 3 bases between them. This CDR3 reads CASSKSGNTIYF. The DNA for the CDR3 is TGTGCCAGCAGTAAATCTGGAAACACCATATATTTT.

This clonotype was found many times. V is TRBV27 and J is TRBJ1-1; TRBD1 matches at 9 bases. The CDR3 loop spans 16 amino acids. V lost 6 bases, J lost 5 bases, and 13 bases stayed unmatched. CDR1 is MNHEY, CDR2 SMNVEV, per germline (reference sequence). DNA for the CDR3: TGTGCCAGCAGCCCCTCACAGGGGGCCGGTGTAACTGAAGCTTTCTTT. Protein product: CASSPSQGAGVTEAFF.

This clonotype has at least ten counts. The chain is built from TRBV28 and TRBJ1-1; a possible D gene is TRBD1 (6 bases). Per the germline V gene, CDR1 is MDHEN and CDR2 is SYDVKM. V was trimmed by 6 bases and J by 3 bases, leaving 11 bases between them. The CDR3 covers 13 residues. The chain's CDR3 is CASSHEGDTEAFF. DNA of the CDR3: TGTGCCAGCAGCCACGAGGGGGACACTGAAGCTTTCTTT.

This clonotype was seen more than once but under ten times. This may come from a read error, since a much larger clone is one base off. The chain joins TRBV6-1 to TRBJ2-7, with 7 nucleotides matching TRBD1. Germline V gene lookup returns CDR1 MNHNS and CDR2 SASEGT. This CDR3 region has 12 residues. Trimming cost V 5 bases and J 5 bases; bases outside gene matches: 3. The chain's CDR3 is CASSMTGNEQYF. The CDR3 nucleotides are TGTGCCAGCAGTATGACAGGGAACGAGCAGTACTTC.

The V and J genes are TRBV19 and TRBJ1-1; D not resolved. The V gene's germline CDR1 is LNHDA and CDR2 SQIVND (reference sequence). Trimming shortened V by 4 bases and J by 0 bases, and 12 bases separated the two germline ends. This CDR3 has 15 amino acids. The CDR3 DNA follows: TGTGCCAGTAGTACTGGAGTCGGAGTGAACACTGAAGCTTTCTTT. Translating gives CASSTGVGVNTEAFF.

The CDR3 region is CASSLGDIKQYF. CDR3 coding DNA: TGTGCCAGCAGCCTGGGGGATATCAAGCAGTACTTC. The chain couples TRBV2 to TRBJ2-7, with D perhaps being TRBD1 or TRBD2 (5 bases each). Germline-derived CDR1 and CDR2 are SNHLY and FYNNEI. The CDR3 spans 12 residues. V lost 6 bases to trimming and J lost 8 bases, with 14 bases between them.

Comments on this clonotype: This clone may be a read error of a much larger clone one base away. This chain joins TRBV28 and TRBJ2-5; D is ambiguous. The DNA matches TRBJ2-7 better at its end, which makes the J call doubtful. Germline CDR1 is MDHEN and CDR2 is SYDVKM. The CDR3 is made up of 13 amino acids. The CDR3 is CAGTVSSPYEQYF. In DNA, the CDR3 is TGTGCCGGCACCGTCTCAAGCCCCTACGAGCAGTACTTC.

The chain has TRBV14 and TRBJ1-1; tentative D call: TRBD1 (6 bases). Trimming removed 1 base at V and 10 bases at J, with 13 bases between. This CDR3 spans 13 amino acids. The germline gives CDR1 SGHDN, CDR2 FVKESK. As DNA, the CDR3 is TGTGCCAGCAGCCAAGCAACCGGGACACCAGCTTTCTTT. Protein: CASSQATGTPAFF.